This TCR beta chain was documented in a study of blood T cell repertoires in COVID-19. In the study overall: Sites in the United States, Italy and Spain provided acute and convalescent COVID-19 samples.

Original analysis: Reference gene primer amplification in the assay estimated nucleated cell counts. Here immunoSEQ multiplex PCR was the method, and the copy in TCRdb shows in-frame clones only, minus some. V and J calls and clone size come straight from that table; D and trimming were deduced from the DNA. The sample has some 28,000 clones; approximately 76% are singletons. CDR3 size: 13 residues. Trimming removed 10 bases from V and 7 bases from J, with 17 bases in between. The germline gives CDR1 ENHRY, CDR2 SYGVKD. The TCR was taken from a man aged 70-80 years with acute or convalescent COVID-19. The sample consisted of peripheral blood. This chain joins TRBV10-3 and TRBJ2-1; D may be TRBD1 (5 bases). The chain's CDR3 is CATRTSRGNEQFF. The CDR3 nucleotides are TGTGCCACCCGGACATCCCGAGGAAATGAGCAGTTCTTC.